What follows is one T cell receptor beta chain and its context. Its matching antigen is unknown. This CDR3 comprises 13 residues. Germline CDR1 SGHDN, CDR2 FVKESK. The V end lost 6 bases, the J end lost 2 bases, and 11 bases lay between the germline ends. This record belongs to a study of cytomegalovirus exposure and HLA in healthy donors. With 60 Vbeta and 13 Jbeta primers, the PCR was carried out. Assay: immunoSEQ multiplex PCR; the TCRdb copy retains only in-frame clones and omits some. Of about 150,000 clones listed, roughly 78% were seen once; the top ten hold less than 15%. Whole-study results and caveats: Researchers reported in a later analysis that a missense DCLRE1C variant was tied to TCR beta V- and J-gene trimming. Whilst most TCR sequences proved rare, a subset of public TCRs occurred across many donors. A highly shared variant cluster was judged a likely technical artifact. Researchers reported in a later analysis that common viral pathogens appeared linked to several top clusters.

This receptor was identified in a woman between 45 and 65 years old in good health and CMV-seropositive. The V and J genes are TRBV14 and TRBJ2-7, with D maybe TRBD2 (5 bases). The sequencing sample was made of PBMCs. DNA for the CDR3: TGTGCCAGCAGAGGGAGCGGACCCTACGAGCAGTACTTC. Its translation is CASRGSGPYEQYF.